This T cell receptor (beta chain) was documented in a study of T cells after posttransplantation cyclophosphamide. Broader study findings: Recipient CMV seropositivity and CMV reactivation strongly tracked TRB clonality.

Concerning this clone: Its specificity is not known.

The data were produced by immunoSEQ multiplex PCR, yet TCRdb's version contains in-frame clones alone and is incomplete. The sample comprises approximately 45,000 clones, about 90% of which are singletons, and less than 3.5% rests with the top ten. This clonotype was obtained from a woman between 50 and 59 years old in good health and a related stem cell transplant donor. Sequenced material: PBMCs.

The CDR3: CSVGRGGLTGELFF. The CDR3 DNA follows: TGCAGCGTTGGTCGGGGGGGGCTAACCGGGGAGCTGTTTTTT. This chain links TRBV29-1 with TRBJ2-2; the match to TRBD2 covers 8 bases. The CDR3 runs 14 residues. V was clipped by 4 bases and J by 5 bases; unmatched bases: 6. Germline CDR1 is SQVTM and CDR2 is ANQGSEA.